There are many counts of the clone carrying this T cell receptor (beta chain). Measured with immunoSEQ multiplex PCR; TCRdb has only the in-frame clones, and not every one. Of fewer than 200,000 clones in the sample, roughly nine tenths were seen once. This record belongs to a study of blood T cell repertoires in COVID-19. The CDR3 runs 16 residues. Germline CDR1 MDHEN, CDR2 SYDVKM. V lost 4 bases and J 1 base, leaving 15 bases between the germline ends. This chain links TRBV28 with TRBJ2-3; perhaps TRBD1 as D (6 bases). The origin of this receptor is a man aged 55 to 69 with acute or convalescent COVID-19. Sequences were obtained from peripheral blood. In DNA form, the CDR3 reads TGTGCCAGCAGTTCCCCGAGGGGGAGCGGCACAGATACGCAGTATTTT. It is translated as CASSSPRGSGTDTQYF.